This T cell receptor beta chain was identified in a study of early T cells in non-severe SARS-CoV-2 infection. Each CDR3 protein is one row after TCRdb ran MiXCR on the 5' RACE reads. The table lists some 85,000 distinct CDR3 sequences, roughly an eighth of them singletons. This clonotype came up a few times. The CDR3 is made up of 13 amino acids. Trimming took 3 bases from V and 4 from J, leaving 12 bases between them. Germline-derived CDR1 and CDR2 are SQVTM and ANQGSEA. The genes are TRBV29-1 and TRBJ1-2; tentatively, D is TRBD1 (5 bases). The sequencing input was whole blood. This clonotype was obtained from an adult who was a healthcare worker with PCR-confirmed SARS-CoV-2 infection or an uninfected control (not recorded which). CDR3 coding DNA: TGCAGCGTTGACGTTCAGGGCGGCTATGGCTACACCTTC. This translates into CSVDVQGGYGYTF. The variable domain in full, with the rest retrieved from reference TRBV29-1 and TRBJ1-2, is SAVISQKPSRDICQRGTSLTIQCQVDSQVTMMFWYRQQPGQSLTLIATANQGSEATYESGFVIDKFPISRPNLTFSTLTVSNMSPEDSSIYLCSVDVQGGYGYTFGSGTRLTVV.